One sample yielded the 6 T cell receptor beta chains listed below, sequenced in a study of cytomegalovirus exposure and HLA in healthy donors. PCR was performed using 60 Vbeta and 13 Jbeta primers. Repertoires were generated with immunoSEQ multiplex PCR, while TCRdb's copy carries only in-frame clones and drops some. The profile covers around 170,000 clones, with 77% appearing a single time and roughly 1.5% taken by the ten largest. The sequenced material came from PBMCs. The receptors stem from a man younger than 35 in good health and CMV-seronegative.

This chain links TRBV2 with TRBJ2-5, with 10 bases that match TRBD2. The V gene's germline CDR1 is SNHLY and CDR2 FYNNEI. The CDR3 has 14 amino acids. The V and J ends lost 8 bases and 4 bases, in that order; junction bases with no gene match: 7. The CDR3 loop reads CASATSGERETQYF. The CDR3 DNA is TGTGCCAGCGCTACTAGCGGGGAGAGAGAGACCCAGTACTTC.

The chain couples TRBV7-3 to TRBJ2-1, with D perhaps TRBD2 (5 bases). V lost 4 bases and J lost 8, with 15 bases in between. Germline lookup yields CDR1 SGHTA and CDR2 FQGTGA. The CDR3 has 14 residues. For the CDR3, the DNA is TGTGCCAGCAGCTCCCTATCTGGAGGTGATGAGCAGTTCTTC. Its protein is CASSSLSGGDEQFF. The whole variable domain, remainder taken from reference TRBV7-3 and TRBJ2-1, is GAGVSQTPSNKVTEKGKYVELRCDPISGHTALYWYRQSLGQGPEFLIYFQGTGAADDSGLPNDRFFAVRPEGSVSTLKIQRTERGDSAVYLCASSSLSGGDEQFFGPGTRLTVL.

This sequence joins TRBV5-1 and TRBJ1-1; no definite D call. The CDR3 spans 14 residues. V was pared by 1 base and J by 2 bases, with 9 bases between. The germline V gene encodes CDR1 SGHRS and CDR2 YFSETQ. CDR3 region: CASSLSGGNTEAFF. In DNA, the CDR3 is TGCGCCAGCAGCTTGTCTGGCGGCAACACTGAAGCTTTCTTT.

This rearrangement joins TRBV6-5 to TRBJ2-7, with TRBD2 matching over 7 bases. Trimming removed 0 bases from V and 5 bases from J; junction bases left unmatched: 10. Germline-derived CDR1 and CDR2 are MNHEY and SVGAGI. CDR3 length: 16 residues. The DNA of the CDR3 is TGTGCCAGCAGTTACTCGGGGAGGGAAGGCGGCCACGAGCAGTACTTC. This gives the protein CASSYSGREGGHEQYF.

The chain joins TRBV30 to TRBJ1-2; the D gene is possibly TRBD1 (5 bases). V was cut by 3 bases and J by 4 bases, with 9 bases left in between. The CDR3 spans 12 residues. Germline CDR1 and CDR2: GTSNPN and SVGIG (reference sequence). The CDR3 protein is CAWREGLYGYTF. CDR3 DNA sequence: TGTGCCTGGAGAGAGGGACTCTATGGCTACACCTTC.

The CDR3 spells CASSLNVAGGQVVAYEQYF. The CDR3 DNA follows: TGCGCCAGCAGCTTGAATGTAGCGGGAGGGCAGGTCGTGGCCTACGAGCAGTACTTC. The chain links TRBV5-1 to TRBJ2-7, with 11 bases fitting TRBD2. CDR1 is SGHRS, CDR2 YFSETQ, per germline. The CDR3 totals 19 residues. The V segment lost 1 base and the J segment 2 bases; nucleotides outside the gene matches: 14.